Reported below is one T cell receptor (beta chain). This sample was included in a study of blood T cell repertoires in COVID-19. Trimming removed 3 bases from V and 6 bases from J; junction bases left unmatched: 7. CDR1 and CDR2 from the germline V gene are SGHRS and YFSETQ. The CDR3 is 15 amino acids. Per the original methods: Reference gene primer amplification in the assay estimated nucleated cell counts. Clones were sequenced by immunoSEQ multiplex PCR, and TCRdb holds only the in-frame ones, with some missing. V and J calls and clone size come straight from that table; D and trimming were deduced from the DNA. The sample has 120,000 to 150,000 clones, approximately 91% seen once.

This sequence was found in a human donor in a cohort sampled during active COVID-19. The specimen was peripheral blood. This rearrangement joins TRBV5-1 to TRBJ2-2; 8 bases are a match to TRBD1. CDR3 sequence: CASSWVPGGSGELFF. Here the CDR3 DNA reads TGCGCCAGCAGCTGGGTCCCAGGGGGCTCCGGGGAGCTGTTTTTT.